One T cell receptor (beta chain) is described in this entry. Its cognate antigen is unknown. This entry comes from a study of multiple sclerosis patients with progressive multifocal leukoencephalopathy. Each PCR contained spiked synthetic TR CDR3 controls spanning every V-J pairing. Assay used: immunoSEQ multiplex PCR; TCRdb lists only in-frame clones, some missing. Of some 25,000 clones listed, around 93% are singletons. Study-level findings and limits: Lower normalized Shannon entropy suggested reduced TRB diversity in most PML patients. Before and during natalizumab, the clones expanded at PML already existed.

Time point indicated: about 13 months of natalizumab therapy. At 6 months of natalizumab came T1, and at 12 months came T2. This TCR derives from a man in his thirties or forties with multiple sclerosis. The sequencing here drew on PBMCs, taken from a patient treated with natalizumab.

The CDR3 sequence: CASKLGENYGYTF. CDR3 DNA sequence: TGTGCCAGCAAACTCGGGGAGAACTATGGCTACACCTTC. The chain uses TRBV6-6 and TRBJ1-2; D is uncertain. The CDR3 spans 13 residues. Trimming removed 7 bases from V and 2 bases from J, with 11 bases in between. Germline-derived CDR1 and CDR2 are MNHNY and SVGAGI (reference sequence).